Shown below are 23 T cell receptor beta chains from a single sample sequenced in a study of cytomegalovirus exposure and HLA in healthy donors. It was with 60 Vbeta and 13 Jbeta primers that the PCR ran. Using immunoSEQ multiplex PCR, the repertoire was profiled, and TCRdb retains in-frame clones only, with some absent. The top ten hold about 29% of the sample, which has fewer than 150,000 clones, roughly 80% seen once. Specimen: PBMCs. These receptors all stem from a man aged 60 to 69 in good health and CMV-seropositive.

There are a few counts of this clone. This chain connects TRBV7-3 to TRBJ2-1; D is unclear. This CDR3 has 15 amino acids. Trimming cost V 4 bases and J 6 bases, with 16 bases left between them. CDR1 SGHTA and CDR2 FQGTGA come from the germline V gene. CDR3 protein: CASSSHPGELNEQFF. The CDR3 DNA reads as TGTGCCAGCAGCTCCCATCCCGGAGAGCTCAATGAGCAGTTCTTC.

This chain connects TRBV9 to TRBJ2-1, with D hard to call. This CDR3 spans 13 amino acids. Trimming cost V 3 bases and J 3 bases, with 7 bases left between them. Per germline, CDR1 SGDLS and CDR2 YYNGEE. The CDR3 loop is CASSANVYNEQFF. CDR3 DNA: TGTGCCAGCAGCGCCAATGTCTACAATGAGCAGTTCTTC.

This chain connects TRBV30 to TRBJ1-3; TRBD1 is a possible D gene (6 bases). V was trimmed by 5 bases and J by 8 bases, leaving 19 bases between them. The CDR3 sequence is 14 residues long. Germline CDR1 reads GTSNPN; CDR2 reads SVGIG (reference sequence). CDR3 residues: CAWASDRIGDTIYF. CDR3 sequence (DNA): TGTGCCTGGGCCTCGGACAGAATCGGAGACACCATATATTTT.

DNA for the CDR3: TGTGCCATCAGTCGGCTAGCGGGAGGATCGAACACCGGGGAGCTGTTTTTT. This encodes CAISRLAGGSNTGELFF. This chain connects TRBV10-3 to TRBJ2-2; 11 bases align to TRBD2. V was pared by 5 bases and J by 0 bases, with 5 bases of the junction left unmatched. The CDR3 length is 17 residues. Per the germline V gene, CDR1 is ENHRY and CDR2 is SYGVKD.

The chain employs TRBV15 and TRBJ2-7; D not resolved. The V gene lost 5 bases and the J gene lost 0 bases, with 17 bases spanning the gap. CDR1 is LNHNV, CDR2 YYDKDF, per germline (reference sequence). This CDR3 contains 16 residues. CDR3 loop: CATSGRGLLSSYEQYF. The CDR3 region has the DNA TGTGCCACCAGCGGGCGTGGGCTCCTGAGCTCCTACGAGCAGTACTTC.

The rearrangement joins TRBV15 to TRBJ2-1; 10 bases line up with TRBD1. CDR1 LNHNV and CDR2 YYDKDF come from the germline V gene (reference sequence). CDR3 length equals 17 residues. Germline trimming cut 1 base from V and 1 base from J; bases unmatched to any gene: 4. Here the CDR3 DNA reads TGTGCCACCAGCAGAGGACAGGGGGCCGCTTCCTACAATGAGCAGTTCTTC. Its protein is CATSRGQGAASYNEQFF.

The genes are TRBV30 and TRBJ1-6, with 9 positions matching TRBD1. This CDR3 is 17 amino acids long. Germline V gene sequence: CDR1 GTSNPN, CDR2 SVGIG (reference sequence). V lost 0 bases, J lost 7 bases, and 10 bases stayed unmatched. The chain's CDR3 is CAWSVLPPGTGNSPLHF. In DNA, the CDR3 is TGTGCCTGGAGTGTCCTTCCCCCCGGGACAGGGAATTCACCCCTCCACTTT.

This chain connects TRBV19 to TRBJ1-1; no clear D. CDR1 is LNHDA, CDR2 SQIVND, per germline (reference sequence). V was trimmed by 3 bases and J by 0 bases, leaving 11 bases between them. This CDR3 region has 15 residues. This CDR3 reads CASSMVGSMNTEAFF. In nucleotides, the CDR3 is TGTGCCAGTAGTATGGTGGGCAGCATGAACACTGAAGCTTTCTTT. Using reference TRBV19 and TRBJ1-1 for the parts outside the CDR3, the full variable domain is DGGITQSPKYLFRKEGQNVTLSCEQNLNHDAMYWYRQDPGQGLRLIYYSQIVNDFQKGDIAEGYSVSREKKESFPLTVTSAQKNPTAFYLCASSMVGSMNTEAFFGQGTRLTVV.

This clone was seen a handful of times. The J gene is TRBJ1-5, the V gene TRBV2, with D unresolved. The CDR3 covers 15 residues. Trimming pared 4 bases from V and 5 bases from J, leaving 15 bases between. Germline V gene lookup returns CDR1 SNHLY and CDR2 FYNNEI. The CDR3 here is CASSAGHTPDQPQHF. In DNA, the CDR3 is TGTGCCAGCAGTGCGGGTCACACCCCGGATCAGCCCCAGCATTTT.

This chain links TRBV7-9 with TRBJ2-1; 15 bases agree with TRBD2. The CDR3 spans 19 residues. Germline V gene sequence: CDR1 SEHNR, CDR2 FQNEAQ (reference sequence). Unmatched junction bases numbered 6, after V lost 1 base and J lost 2 bases. The CDR3 DNA reads TGTGCCAGCAGCTTAGTGGGACTAGCGGGAGGAGGCACCTACAATGAGCAGTTCTTC. It encodes CASSLVGLAGGGTYNEQFF.

In DNA, the CDR3 is TGTGCCTGGACAACTAGTGGGGAGACCCAGTACTTC. Translation: CAWTTSGETQYF. This chain links TRBV30 with TRBJ2-5; maybe TRBD2 (5 bases). The CDR3 has 12 residues. V dropped 4 bases and J dropped 5 bases, with 11 bases sitting between them. Per germline, CDR1 GTSNPN and CDR2 SVGIG (reference sequence).

Turning to this clone: At one end, the junction sequence differs from germline, possibly due to a read error. V usage is TRBV7-3 and J usage is TRBJ2-2, with TRBD1 as a possible D gene (6 bases). Germline loops: CDR1 SGHTA, CDR2 FQGTGA. This CDR3 comprises 15 residues. The CDR3 loop is CSSSRSAGAAGELFF. CDR3 bases: TGTTCCAGCAGCCGCTCGGCAGGGGCGGCCGGGGAGCTGTTTTTT.

In its sample, this clone was seen once. The J gene is TRBJ2-3, the V gene TRBV9; 9 bases agree with TRBD2. This CDR3 spans 15 amino acids. Germline loops: CDR1 SGDLS, CDR2 YYNGEE. V shed 1 base and J 4 bases; nucleotides not matched to a gene: 4. The CDR3 sequence: CASSVLAGGADTQYF. CDR3 DNA sequence: TGTGCCAGCAGCGTACTGGCGGGAGGGGCAGATACGCAGTATTTT.

The V gene is TRBV10-3, the J gene TRBJ2-1; 15 bases are a match to TRBD2. CDR1 is ENHRY, CDR2 SYGVKD, per germline. With 0 bases clipped from V and 9 bases from J, the junction kept 12 bases outside the gene matches. The CDR3 extends over 19 amino acids. CDR3 residues: CAISESGLAGGPLLVEQFF. The CDR3 DNA reads as TGTGCCATCAGTGAGTCAGGACTAGCGGGAGGGCCTCTGCTGGTTGAGCAGTTCTTC.

Only a few counts were recorded for this clone. The V gene is TRBV7-6, the J gene TRBJ2-7; D not certain. Germline assignment: CDR1 SGHVS and CDR2 FNYEAQ. This CDR3 spans 13 amino acids. V was trimmed by 1 base and J by 6 bases, leaving 10 bases between them. The CDR3 DNA sequence: TGTGCCAGCAGCTTAGGCACAGACCGCGAGCAGTACTTC. It translates to CASSLGTDREQYF.

There are a few counts of this clone. The V call is TRBV7-2, the J call TRBJ1-4, with TRBD1 identical over 8 bases. The trim removed 2 bases at V and 8 bases at J, leaving 10 bases unmatched. The CDR3 sequence is 16 residues long. CDR1 and CDR2 (germline): SGHTA, FQGNSA. The CDR3 region is CASSLYPGQGGEKLFF. DNA for the CDR3: TGTGCCAGCAGCTTATACCCCGGACAGGGTGGCGAAAAACTGTTTTTT. The full variable domain, completed using reference TRBV7-2 and TRBJ1-4, is GAGVSQSPSNKVTEKGKDVELRCDPISGHTALYWYRQSLGQGLEFLIYFQGNSAPDKSGLPSDRFSAERTGGSVSTLTIQRTQQEDSAVYLCASSLYPGQGGEKLFFGSGTQLSVL.

The rearrangement links TRBV7-9 to TRBJ1-1, with TRBD1 identical over 7 bases. CDR3 length: 14 residues. CDR1 and CDR2 from the germline V gene are SEHNR and FQNEAQ (reference sequence). J lost 2 bases, V lost 5 bases, and 5 bases had no gene match. The CDR3 DNA follows: TGTGCCAGCAGCCGACGACAGGGTAACACTGAAGCTTTCTTT. It codes for CASSRRQGNTEAFF.

This chain links TRBV30 with TRBJ1-3; D may be TRBD1 (6 bases). The CDR3 extends over 14 amino acids. The V and J ends lost 5 bases and 6 bases respectively, with 17 bases between them. Germline V gene lookup returns CDR1 GTSNPN and CDR2 SVGIG (reference sequence). In nucleotides, the CDR3 is TGTGCCTGGGAAAGGCCTCGGGGGGCAAACACCATATATTTT. Its translation: CAWERPRGANTIYF.

The chain recombines TRBV2 with TRBJ2-7; 8 nucleotides match TRBD2. CDR1 and CDR2 from the germline V gene are SNHLY and FYNNEI. The CDR3 runs to 14 residues. Losses at the gene ends were 5 bases for V and 1 base for J; bases not matched to a gene: 4. The CDR3 DNA reads TGTGCCAGCAGTTCCCGACTAGCGTCCTACGAGCAGTACTTC. This codes for CASSSRLASYEQYF.

This clone showed up just a few times. The J gene is TRBJ2-1, the V gene TRBV11-2, with D possibly TRBD1 on 5 matching bases. The germline V and J ends were trimmed by 3 bases and 4 bases, with 10 bases remaining between them. This CDR3 is built from 14 residues. The germline CDR1 and CDR2 sequences are SGHAT and FQNNGV. CDR3 amino acids: CASSLVQGYNEQFF. Written as DNA, the CDR3 is TGTGCCAGCAGCTTGGTTCAGGGTTACAATGAGCAGTTCTTC. Complete variable domain (other parts from reference TRBV11-2 and TRBJ2-1): EAGVAQSPRYKIIEKRQSVAFWCNPISGHATLYWYQQILGQGPKLLIQFQNNGVVDDSQLPKDRFSAERLKGVDSTLKIQPAKLEDSAVYLCASSLVQGYNEQFFGPGTRLTVL.

The rearrangement uses TRBV5-1 and TRBJ2-5, with 10 bases that match TRBD2. The germline V gene encodes CDR1 SGHRS and CDR2 YFSETQ. There are 16 residues in the CDR3. The junction had 14 bases not matched to a gene; V was cut back by 5 bases and J by 7 bases. This chain's CDR3 is CASSFRAGGERGTQYF. The CDR3 DNA is TGCGCCAGCAGTTTCCGAGCGGGAGGGGAACGTGGGACCCAGTACTTC.

The gene calls are TRBV2 and TRBJ2-1, with 9 bases that match TRBD1. The CDR3 extends over 14 amino acids. In germline, CDR1 is SNHLY, CDR2 FYNNEI. The V gene end was trimmed by 4 bases and the J gene end by 5 bases; junction bases not matched to a gene: 3. The DNA of the CDR3 is TGTGCCAGCAGTGGGGACAGGGTCGACAATGAGCAGTTCTTC. The encoded protein is CASSGDRVDNEQFF.

The table lists this clone with a count of one. The chain joins TRBV4-1 to TRBJ2-3; D not resolved. This CDR3 is built from 14 residues. The germline V gene encodes CDR1 MGHRA and CDR2 YSYEKL. V was shortened by 1 base and J by 6 bases, with 11 bases between the two germline ends. In DNA form, the CDR3 reads TGCGCCAGCAGCCAAGCCCTTGCCGGGGATACGCAGTATTTT. As protein: CASSQALAGDTQYF.